A single sample is the source of the 26 T cell receptor beta chains below, sequenced in a study of cytomegalovirus exposure and HLA in healthy donors. PCR used 60 Vbeta primers and 13 Jbeta primers. Sequencing was performed with immunoSEQ multiplex PCR; in TCRdb, only in-frame clones are kept and a portion is missing. The data contain 100,000 or so clones, roughly 82% of them singletons. Sequenced material: PBMCs. These receptors all stem from a woman aged 18-30 years in good health and CMV-seronegative.

A few counts support this clone. The CDR3, as DNA: TGCGCCAGCAGCCCCTCGACAGGGGCCGGGACTAATGAAAAACTGTTTTTT. Translated: CASSPSTGAGTNEKLFF. J is TRBJ1-4 and V is TRBV4-3; 8 nucleotides line up with TRBD1. The CDR3 contains 17 residues. Germline CDR1 reads LGHNA; CDR2 reads YSLEER. The V gene end was trimmed by 4 bases and the J gene end by 2 bases; junction bases not matched to a gene: 9.

The chain carries TRBV5-1 and TRBJ2-1, with no clear D. The V and J ends lost 4 bases and 0 bases respectively, with 11 bases between them. Germline V lookup: CDR1 SGHRS, CDR2 YFSETQ. CDR3 length: 15 residues. This CDR3 is CASSVDTSSYNEQFF. CDR3 coding DNA: TGCGCCAGCAGCGTAGACACCAGCTCCTACAATGAGCAGTTCTTC.

The chain recombines TRBV21-1 with TRBJ2-3; the table assigns TRBD2, which was not confirmed against the DNA. TRBV21-1 is a recognized pseudogene. The CDR3 extends over 18 amino acids. The CDR3 nucleotides are TGTGCCAGCAGCAAATGGGGTCCGGGACTAGCCGGGAGAGATACGCAGTATTTT. Translation gives CASSKWGPGLAGRDTQYF.

V usage is TRBV5-6 and J usage is TRBJ2-5; no clear D. The J call may be mistaken, given a closer DNA end match to TRBJ2-7. This CDR3 has 15 amino acids. Germline V gene data show CDR1 as SGHDT and CDR2 as YYEEEE. CDR3 amino acids: CASSFWSGPSYEQYF. The CDR3 DNA sequence: TGTGCCAGCAGCTTTTGGTCGGGTCCGTCCTACGAGCAGTACTTC.

The rearrangement joins TRBV9 to TRBJ2-3; 11 bases align to TRBD2. Trimming removed 4 bases from V and 6 bases from J; junction bases left unmatched: 7. The CDR3 has 15 residues. CDR1 and CDR2 from the germline V gene are SGDLS and YYNGEE. The CDR3 loop is CASSPSRTSGDTQYF. DNA for the CDR3: TGTGCCAGCAGCCCTTCCCGGACTAGCGGGGATACGCAGTATTTT.

Here the CDR3 reads CATSREDRGDTGELFF. The CDR3 nucleotides are TGTGCCACCAGCCGGGAAGACAGGGGGGACACCGGGGAGCTGTTTTTT. This chain links TRBV15 with TRBJ2-2; 9 positions match TRBD1. Germline V gene lookup returns CDR1 LNHNV and CDR2 YYDKDF (reference sequence). After removal of 5 bases from V and 3 bases from J, the junction contained 7 bases not matched to a gene. The CDR3 extends over 16 amino acids.

The CDR3 region is CASPGGGLGTEAFF. CDR3 sequence (DNA): TGTGCCAGCCCTGGGGGGGGTTTGGGGACTGAAGCTTTCTTT. The genes are TRBV6-1 and TRBJ1-1, with TRBD1 as a possible D gene (5 bases). This CDR3 comprises 14 residues. V lost 8 bases to trimming and J lost 5 bases, with 18 bases between them. Germline CDR1 reads MNHNS; CDR2 reads SASEGT.

This clone was picked up one time. This chain joins TRBV15 and TRBJ2-7, with D possibly matching TRBD1 (5 bases). CDR3 length: 16 residues. Germline-derived CDR1 and CDR2 are LNHNV and YYDKDF (reference sequence). Trimming took 1 base from V and 1 from J, leaving 14 bases between them. The CDR3 region has the DNA TGTGCCACCAGCAGAGCCCCCGAGCAGGGTTCCTACGAGCAGTACTTC. Its protein product is CATSRAPEQGSYEQYF.

The chain is built from TRBV9 and TRBJ2-3; D is unclear. Germline assignment: CDR1 SGDLS and CDR2 YYNGEE. CDR3 length: 14 amino acids. The ends were cut back, 4 bases at V and 6 bases at J, with 15 bases in the middle. The chain's CDR3 is CASSHAKSTDTQYF. Written as DNA, the CDR3 is TGTGCCAGCAGCCATGCGAAATCTACGGATACGCAGTATTTT.

This chain uses TRBV4-1 with TRBJ2-6; 7 bases fit TRBD1. The CDR3 covers 18 residues. V was clipped by 3 bases and J by 0 bases; unmatched bases: 8. CDR1 MGHRA and CDR2 YSYEKL come from the germline V gene. The CDR3 DNA reads TGCGCCAGCAGCCACCGACAGGGCTCAGACTCTGGGGCCAACGTCCTGACTTTC. Its translation is CASSHRQGSDSGANVLTF.

The rearrangement uses TRBV9 and TRBJ2-1; 8 bases are shared with TRBD2. V lost 0 bases, J lost 9 bases, and 8 bases stayed unmatched. CDR1 and CDR2 from the germline V gene are SGDLS and YYNGEE. CDR3 size: 15 residues. The CDR3, as DNA: TGTGCCAGCAGCGTAGGGAGCGGGAGTTTCGTTGAGCAGTTCTTC. Translating it yields CASSVGSGSFVEQFF.

This chain uses TRBV6-5 with TRBJ1-5; TRBD1 might be the D (5 bases). CDR3 length: 13 residues. Looked up from germline, CDR1 is MNHEY and CDR2 is SVGAGI. Trimming removed 6 bases at V and 3 bases at J, with 9 bases between. The CDR3 here is CASRRGNNQPQHF. DNA of the CDR3: TGTGCCAGCAGAAGGGGCAACAATCAGCCCCAGCATTTT.

The chain couples TRBV5-1 to TRBJ2-3; 8 nucleotides line up with TRBD2. V was pared by 4 bases and J by 2 bases, with 9 bases of the junction left unmatched. Germline CDR1 reads SGHRS; CDR2 reads YFSETQ. The CDR3 totals 16 residues. The CDR3 nucleotides read TGCGCCAGCAGCCCTCATGGTAGCGGGGACACAGATACGCAGTATTTT. This encodes CASSPHGSGDTDTQYF.

The chain carries TRBV20-1 and TRBJ2-5; D call uncertain. The assigned J gene may be wrong: the sequence end matches TRBJ2-7 better. This CDR3 comprises 11 residues. Germline CDR1 DFQATT, CDR2 SNEGSKA (reference sequence). This chain's CDR3 is CSARKDYEQYF. The CDR3 region has the DNA TGCAGTGCTAGAAAGGACTACGAGCAGTACTTC.

The chain carries TRBV7-9 and TRBJ1-1; tentatively, D is TRBD1 (5 bases). There are 14 residues in the CDR3. The germline V gene has CDR1 SEHNR and CDR2 FQNEAQ (reference sequence). V was trimmed by 5 bases and J by 0 bases, leaving 10 bases between them. The CDR3 loop reads CASSRGTMNTEAFF. CDR3 bases: TGTGCCAGCAGCCGCGGGACCATGAACACTGAAGCTTTCTTT.

This sequence joins TRBV5-1 and TRBJ2-1; 7 positions match TRBD2. Trimming removed 0 bases from V and 4 bases from J; junction bases left unmatched: 13. Looked up from germline, CDR1 is SGHRS and CDR2 is YFSETQ. The CDR3 length is 18 residues. CDR3 residues: CASSLVSGLRKPYNEQFF. The CDR3 bases are TGCGCCAGCAGCTTGGTGTCGGGACTACGGAAACCTTACAATGAGCAGTTCTTC.

The genes are TRBV6-5 and TRBJ1-1; D ambiguous. The germline V and J ends were trimmed by 10 bases and 1 base, with 13 bases remaining between them. The CDR3 is 13 amino acids. Germline values: CDR1 MNHEY, CDR2 SVGAGI. CDR3: CATGRSKNTEAFF. DNA of the CDR3: TGTGCCACCGGTCGATCGAAGAACACTGAAGCTTTCTTT.

V gene TRBV7-6 combines with J gene TRBJ2-2, with TRBD2 matching 7 bases. CDR3 length equals 14 residues. V was pared by 7 bases and J by 3 bases, with 5 bases of the junction left unmatched. From germline, CDR1 is SGHVS and CDR2 FNYEAQ. CDR3 loop: CASTGGSDTGELFF. CDR3 nucleotide sequence: TGTGCCAGCACTGGCGGGAGCGACACCGGGGAGCTGTTTTTT.

By proportion, this clone is medium-sized. V usage is TRBV4-3 and J usage is TRBJ2-6; no clear D. This CDR3 has 16 residues. Germline lookup yields CDR1 LGHNA and CDR2 YSLEER. With 0 bases removed from V and 1 base from J, the gap between germline ends came to 7 bases. Here the CDR3 reads CASSQDFGSGANVLTF. The CDR3 region has the DNA TGCGCCAGCAGCCAAGATTTCGGGTCTGGGGCCAACGTCCTGACTTTC.

The CDR3 nucleotides are TGTGCCAGCAGCGTACAGACTAGCGCTGTTGGTGAGCAGTTCTTC. Translation: CASSVQTSAVGEQFF. The V call is TRBV9, the J call TRBJ2-1; 8 bases are a match to TRBD2. Per germline, CDR1 SGDLS and CDR2 YYNGEE. This CDR3 contains 15 residues. The V gene end was trimmed by 1 base and the J gene end by 9 bases; junction bases not matched to a gene: 9.

In its sample, this clone was seen once. V is TRBV23-1 and J is TRBJ2-1; 8 bases align to TRBD1. TRBV23-1 has ORF status, its function being uncertain. Trimming removed 4 bases from V and 3 bases from J; junction bases left unmatched: 5. The CDR3 runs to 15 residues. CDR3 residues: CASSRRQGIYNEQFF. The CDR3 DNA is TGCGCCAGCAGTCGCCGACAGGGGATCTACAATGAGCAGTTCTTC.

The rearrangement joins TRBV27 to TRBJ2-5, with 14 bases lining up with TRBD2. The DNA end is a closer match to TRBJ2-7, so the J assignment may be wrong. Germline V gene sequence: CDR1 MNHEY, CDR2 SMNVEV (reference sequence). The CDR3 is 18 amino acids. CDR3 amino acids: CASSPRTSGRPSSYEQYF. CDR3 nucleotides: TGTGCCAGCAGTCCCCGGACTAGCGGGAGGCCGAGCTCCTACGAGCAGTACTTC.

This chain links TRBV13 with TRBJ2-3, with 7 positions matching TRBD1. There are 14 residues in the CDR3. Looked up from germline, CDR1 is PRHDT and CDR2 is FYEKMQ (reference sequence). Trimming at V came to 5 bases and at J to 3 bases, leaving 5 bases not matched to a gene. As DNA, the CDR3 is TGTGCCAGCAGCGACAGGGTGGGGACAGATACGCAGTATTTT. It encodes CASSDRVGTDTQYF. The whole variable domain, remainder taken from reference TRBV13 and TRBJ2-3, is AAGVIQSPRHLIKEKRETATLKCYPIPRHDTVYWYQQGPGQDPQFLISFYEKMQSDKGSIPDRFSAQQFSDYHSELNMSSLELGDSALYFCASSDRVGTDTQYFGPGTRLTVL.

The V call is TRBV18, the J call TRBJ2-5, with 8 bases identical to TRBD1. Per germline, CDR1 KGHSH and CDR2 LQKENI. The CDR3 spans 14 residues. Trimming took 6 bases from V and 5 from J; bases not matched to a gene: 8. The DNA of the CDR3 is TGTGCCAGCTCGGCCACACGGACAGGGGAGACCCAGTACTTC. This encodes CASSATRTGETQYF.

The gene calls are TRBV5-1 and TRBJ1-1, with TRBD1 matching 9 bases. This CDR3 is built from 12 residues. Trimming removed 7 bases from V and 3 bases from J; junction bases left unmatched: 1. Germline V lookup: CDR1 SGHRS, CDR2 YFSETQ. CDR3 nucleotide sequence: TGCGCCAGCGGGACAGGGTACACTGAAGCTTTCTTT. Its translation is CASGTGYTEAFF.

CDR3 residues: CATSPTGQNTEAFF. DNA for the CDR3: TGTGCCACCAGTCCGACAGGGCAGAACACTGAAGCTTTCTTT. This chain uses TRBV15 with TRBJ1-1; 7 positions agree with TRBD1. Germline CDR1 is LNHNV and CDR2 is YYDKDF (reference sequence). V dropped 6 bases and J dropped 1; count of bases not matched to a gene: 5. This CDR3 is built from 14 residues.